This TCR beta chain was recorded in a study of vaccination effects on CD4 cells after COVID-19. Overall study: Post-vaccine samples followed the second dose by a median of 72 days.

Under the ViraFEST assay, PBMC were stimulated with viral peptide pools so that antigen-specific CD4+ T cells expanded. Sequencing was performed afterwards. CD4+ T cells were isolated after around 10 days of culture. Each participant was given two doses of one vaccine (BNT162b2 or mRNA-1273). Wells of around 2.2 million PBMC each were grown with about 9.3 IU/ml IL-2 and roughly 9.2 ug/ml peptides. TCRdb's table, derived via immunoSEQ multiplex PCR, lists solely in-frame clones and lacks some. The sample shows about 27,000 clones, roughly 80% of them seen only once. This clone was seen once. Its antigen is currently unknown. Germline V gene data show CDR1 as SNHLY and CDR2 as FYNNEI. This CDR3 comprises 15 residues. V shed 5 bases, J shed 4 bases, and the junction held 7 bases outside the gene matches.

The receptor was isolated from a human donor who received a COVID-19 vaccine. Some clones in this sample may be carry-over from other donors' samples. The genes are TRBV2 and TRBJ1-5; 8 nucleotides agree with TRBD1. The specimen comprised CD4+ T cells from PBMCs cultured with HCoV-NL63 spike peptides, sampled after COVID-19 vaccination. CDR3 sequence reads: CASSPRTGRNQPQHF. The CDR3 region has the DNA TGTGCCAGCAGTCCCAGGACAGGGAGGAATCAGCCCCAGCATTTT.